This T cell receptor beta chain comes out of a study of cytomegalovirus exposure and HLA in healthy donors. Notes on the study in general: In a later analysis, TCR beta V- and J-gene trimming showed a link to a missense DCLRE1C variant.

With 60 Vbeta and 13 Jbeta primers, the PCR was carried out. The data were produced by immunoSEQ multiplex PCR, yet TCRdb's version contains in-frame clones alone and is incomplete. The sample records about 190,000 clones, roughly 80% being singletons. From germline, CDR1 is SGHTA and CDR2 FQGNSA. Between the trimmed V and J ends, which lost 5 bases and 3 bases, there was a span of 19 bases. The CDR3 sequence is 17 residues long. Of note for this clone: Antigen unknown.

This receptor was identified in a woman aged 18-29 years in good health and CMV-seronegative. V and J are TRBV7-2 and TRBJ2-2; a possible D gene is TRBD2 (5 bases). The material sequenced was PBMCs. The CDR3 nucleotides are TGTGCCAGCAGCCAAGATTGGTCTAGCAGATACACCGGGGAGCTGTTTTTT. Translation gives CASSQDWSSRYTGELFF.